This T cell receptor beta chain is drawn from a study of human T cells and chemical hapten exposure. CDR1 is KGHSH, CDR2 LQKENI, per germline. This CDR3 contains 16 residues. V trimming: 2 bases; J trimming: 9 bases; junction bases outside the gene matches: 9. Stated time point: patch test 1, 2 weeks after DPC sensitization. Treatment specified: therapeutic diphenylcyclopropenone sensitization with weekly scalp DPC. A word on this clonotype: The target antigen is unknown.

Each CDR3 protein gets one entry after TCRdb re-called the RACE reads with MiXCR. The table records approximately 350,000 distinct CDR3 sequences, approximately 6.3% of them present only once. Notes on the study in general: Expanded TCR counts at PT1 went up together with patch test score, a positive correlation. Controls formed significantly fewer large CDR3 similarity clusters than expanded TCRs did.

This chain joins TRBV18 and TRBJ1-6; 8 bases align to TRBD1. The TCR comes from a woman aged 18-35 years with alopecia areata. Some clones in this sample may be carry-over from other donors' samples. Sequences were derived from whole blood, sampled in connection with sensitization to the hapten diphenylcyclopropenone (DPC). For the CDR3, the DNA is TGTGCCAGCTCACCAGGGAGACAGGGGCTCAGTTCACCCCTCCACTTT. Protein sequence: CASSPGRQGLSSPLHF.